The source of this TCR beta chain is a study of shared clonotypes between healthy human individuals (dated by TCRdb to the early 2020s). With respect to the entire study: The cohort included three men and a couple of women between 18 and 49 years of age. For each donor, CD4 naive and CD4 memory were each run on three plates, CD8 naive on two plates, and CD8 memory on one plate. The study deeply sequenced blood TCR repertoires of about 5 healthy adults to estimate repertoire size and the extent of clonotype sharing between individuals. Different laboratories and diverse techniques were used to prepare libraries and sequence TCR repertoires, to increase sequencing depth and limit assay-specific biases. Leukapheresis yielded between about 0.85 and 10 billion PBMCs per donor.

Using the deep immunoSEQ assay, multiplex PCR amplified TCR CDR3 regions from genomic DNA. Genomic DNA extracted from each cell subset was distributed evenly over all wells of several immunoSEQ 96-well plates, and each plate served as one replicate. For sorted subsets, each replicate PCR was loaded with around 220 ng genomic DNA, equivalent to some 31,000 T cell genomes. The purified libraries were quantified using a Qubit 3.0 fluorometer, sized with a Bioanalyzer 2100, and then quantified again using the KAPA Library Quantification kit. Every immunoSEQ 96-well plate was sequenced on a dedicated single-read 150-cycle Illumina NextSeq 550 flow cell. Per the source publication's procedure: The immunoSEQ output contained only junctional sequences without quality scores, so filtering could not match that applied to full-length reads. Sequences were annotated with PyIR, a Python wrapper for IgBLAST v1.9, and V/J genes and CDR3 were assigned using IMGT germline references. Reads were removed for weak V/J assignments (E-value above 1e-6), missing CDR3, stop codons, out-of-frame junctions, or ambiguous translated residues. V3J clonotypes were defined as sequences sharing an identical inferred V gene, J gene, and CDR3 amino acid sequence. To compute the percentage overlap between repertoires, the number of shared unique clonotypes was divided by the size of the smaller repertoire. Repertoire richness was assessed with RTK rarefaction, the Chao1 estimator, and Recon v2.1 estimates of unobserved clonotypes. Generation probabilities for all TCRbeta clonotypes obtained by the gDNA method from a handful of donors were computed using OLGA. The immuneACCESS repertoire file appears here via TCRdb, limited to in-frame rearrangements. These files lack a portion of the clones; in checked studies, under half of the deficit traces to unresolved V genes, and the cause of the others is not known. The V and J calls and the clone size are those of that table, but D and trimming were determined from the DNA. Counted in this sample were hundreds of thousands of clones; about 74% of them appeared once. The ten largest make up 1.5% to 2% of the sample.

The germline V gene (reference sequence) sets CDR1 to SEHNR and CDR2 to FQNEAQ. V was cut back by 5 bases and J by 4 bases, leaving a gap of 6 bases between them. Inclusive of the bounding cysteine and phenylalanine, the CDR3 is 12 residues long. Only the CDR3 part of the read is kept: 36 bases, read in frame from the first base. Regarding this clone: No antigen is known for it. No much larger clonotype is one base removed from it; base qualities were not supplied. Other DNA variants within this sample encode the same CDR3.

Study-wide findings and limitations: Around 5.4% of naive CD4, around 3.6% of naive CD8, roughly 2.5% of memory CD4, and about 0.4% of memory CD8 clonotypes were shared across several donors. Naive subsets generally had larger estimated clonotype richness than memory subsets. Sampling was limited to blood, and TCR repertoires in tissue likely differ from TCR repertoires in blood. The small number of donors limited the genetic and exposure-history diversity represented. Compared with non-shared clonotypes, the clonotypes found in all four sorted-subset donors had higher generation probabilities. Pairwise subsampling led to the expectation that sequencing depth would affect the degree of clonotype sharing among donors. Rarefaction of sorted-subset datasets indicated incomplete sequencing despite the large sequencing depth.

Donors were healthy HIV-negative adults with no recently reported acute infections or vaccinations. Every donor was a Caucasian adult residing in Nashville, Tennessee, USA. CD4+ T cells were enriched through magnetic negative selection, after which naive cells were positively selected on CD45RA and the remaining negative fraction served as the memory subset. Blood was obtained by leukapheresis, after which PBMCs were separated by Ficoll-Histopaque density gradient centrifugation and cryopreserved in liquid nitrogen vapor phase. Analytical flow cytometry was used to check the purity and quantity of each magnetically sorted T cell population. From each sorted fraction, genomic DNA was isolated and quantified by UV absorbance on a Nanodrop 2000c.

This TCR derives from a woman in her twenties or thirties in good health. The chain is encoded by TRBV7-9 joined to TRBJ1-5; the D gene assignment is ambiguous. The specimen was memory CD4+ T cells sorted from blood. The cell subset or site label for this specimen denotes: CD45RA-negative fraction. The CDR3 loop reads CASSRGNQPQHF. The bases read TGTGCCAGCAGCCGCGGAAATCAGCCCCAGCATTTT.